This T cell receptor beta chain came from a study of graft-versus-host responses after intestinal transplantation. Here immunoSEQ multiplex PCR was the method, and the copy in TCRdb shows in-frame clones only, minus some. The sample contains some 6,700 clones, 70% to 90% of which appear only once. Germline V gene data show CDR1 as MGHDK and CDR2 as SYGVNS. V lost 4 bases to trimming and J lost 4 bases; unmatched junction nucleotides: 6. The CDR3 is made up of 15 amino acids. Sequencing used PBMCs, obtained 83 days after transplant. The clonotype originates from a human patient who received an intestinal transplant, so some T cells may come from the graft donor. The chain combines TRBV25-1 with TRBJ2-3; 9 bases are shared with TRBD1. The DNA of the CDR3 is TGTGCCAGCAGTGGCTGGACAGGGGAGGCAGATACGCAGTATTTT. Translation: CASSGWTGEADTQYF.